These 22 T cell receptor beta chains were all obtained from the same sample, sequenced in a study. TCRdb fed the 5' RACE reads into MiXCR, producing one record per CDR3 protein. Altogether 35,000 to 50,000 distinct CDR3 sequences are present, roughly a fifth being singletons, with the ten largest covering just over 4%. Cells sorted as Tregs were CD4+, CD25+ and CD127-/low. The specimen was Tregs sorted from blood. All receptors derive from a female donor with breast cancer.

Notes on this clonotype: Given a much more abundant clone one base away, this may be a read error. The chain has TRBV20-1 and TRBJ1-1; tentative D call: TRBD1 (5 bases). The CDR3 is made up of 12 amino acids. The germline gives CDR1 DFQATT, CDR2 SNEGSKA (reference sequence). CDR3 protein: CSARGGTVEAIF. The CDR3, as DNA: TGCAGTGCTAGAGGTGGGACGGTCGAAGCTATCTTT.

This clonotype has more than one count but fewer than ten. The chain employs TRBV20-1 and TRBJ2-3; TRBD1 agrees at 8 bases. From germline, CDR1 is DFQATT and CDR2 SNEGSKA (reference sequence). The CDR3 sequence is 15 residues long. The junction had 12 bases not matched to a gene; V was cut back by 7 bases and J by 3 bases. The CDR3, as DNA: TGCAGTGTGGGGGGACGGACAGGGAGGACAGATACGCAGTATTTT. Translating it yields CSVGGRTGRTDTQYF.

In this sample, this clonotype turned up many times. CDR3 sequence: CASSFFNQPQHF. The CDR3 DNA follows: TGTGCCAGCAGTTTTTTCAATCAGCCCCAGCATTTT. This chain joins TRBV27 and TRBJ1-5; D is ambiguous. Germline V lookup: CDR1 MNHEY, CDR2 SMNVEV (reference sequence). There are 12 residues in the CDR3. Trimming cost V 3 bases and J 3 bases, with 3 bases left between them.

This clonotype was found a few times. The gene calls are TRBV28 and TRBJ1-6; possible D gene TRBD1, 5 bases. Between the trimmed V and J ends, which lost 5 bases and 9 bases, there was a span of 14 bases. Germline values: CDR1 MDHEN, CDR2 SYDVKM. This CDR3 contains 14 residues. CDR3 in amino acids: CASSQVGLGSPLHF. The CDR3 DNA reads TGTGCCAGCAGTCAAGTGGGACTCGGTTCACCCCTCCACTTT.

Concerning this clonotype itself: This may be a read error, as it is one base from a much larger clone. The chain has TRBV9 and TRBJ2-1, with 9 bases matching TRBD2. CDR1 and CDR2 from the germline V gene are SGDLS and YYNGEE. The CDR3 extends over 14 amino acids. The CDR3 region is CASSSSGSYNKQFF. In DNA, the CDR3 is TGTGCCAGCAGCAGTAGCGGGAGTTACAATAAGCAGTTCTTC.

As for this clonotype: With a much larger clone just one base away, this may be a read error. The CDR3 nucleotides are TGCAGTGCTGGAGCCGGACAGGGGAAGTTGGTGTATGGCTACACCTTC. Translating gives CSAGAGQGKLVYGYTF. The V call is TRBV20-1, the J call TRBJ1-2, with 9 bases lining up with TRBD1. Losses at the gene ends were 5 bases for V and 5 bases for J; bases not matched to a gene: 15. This CDR3 has 16 residues. Looked up from germline, CDR1 is DFQATT and CDR2 is SNEGSKA (reference sequence).

The CDR3 sequence is CSAPLAGVGNEQFF. The CDR3 coding sequence is TGCAGTGCCCCACTAGCGGGAGTTGGCAATGAGCAGTTCTTC. The V gene is TRBV20-1, the J gene TRBJ2-1, with 11 bases lining up with TRBD2. Germline loops: CDR1 DFQATT, CDR2 SNEGSKA (reference sequence). The CDR3 extends over 14 amino acids. The J segment lost 6 bases and the V segment lost 6 bases, leaving 7 bases of the junction unmatched.

The rearrangement joins TRBV7-9 to TRBJ2-7, with a tentative D call TRBD2 (5 bases). In germline, CDR1 is SEHNR, CDR2 FQNEAQ (reference sequence). V was shortened by 2 bases and J by 0 bases, with 23 bases between the two germline ends. The CDR3 extends over 19 amino acids. The CDR3 DNA reads TGTGCCAGCAGCTTATTGGTAGTCGGCGGGTTGTCGAGCTCCTACGAGCAGTACTTC. Translated, it gives CASSLLVVGGLSSSYEQYF.

Details on this clonotype: This may be a read error, as it is one base from a much larger clone. This rearrangement joins TRBV6-5 to TRBJ1-1; D is unclear. Germline loops: CDR1 MNHEY, CDR2 SVGAGI. The CDR3 has 15 residues. V lost 10 bases to trimming and J lost 4 bases, with 22 bases between them. The CDR3 is CAISTPSQSSTEAFF. As DNA, the CDR3 is TGTGCCATCTCAACGCCCAGTCAATCATCCACTGAAGCTTTCTTT.

In its sample, this clonotype was seen many times. V and J are TRBV15 and TRBJ2-1, with a possible D match to TRBD1 (6 bases). Germline lookup yields CDR1 LNHNV and CDR2 YYDKDF (reference sequence). V gave up 2 bases and J gave up 4 bases, with 9 bases separating them. This CDR3 is built from 14 residues. CDR3 in amino acids: CATSRTTGYNEQFF. Written as DNA, the CDR3 is TGTGCCACCAGCAGAACCACAGGGTACAATGAGCAGTTCTTC.

The genes are TRBV2 and TRBJ2-7; perhaps TRBD1 as D (5 bases). This CDR3 is built from 16 residues. V lost 3 bases to trimming and J lost 2 bases, with 17 bases between them. The germline gives CDR1 SNHLY, CDR2 FYNNEI. The CDR3 region has the DNA TGTGCCAGCAGTGAGGAGTCTTCGGACAAACCCTACGAGCAGTACTTC. Its translation is CASSEESSDKPYEQYF.

This clonotype was counted many times. The chain joins TRBV20-1 to TRBJ1-2, with a tentative D call TRBD1 (6 bases). CDR3 size: 16 residues. Trimming took off 5 bases at V and 4 bases at J, with 23 bases between the two ends. CDR1 and CDR2 from the germline V gene are DFQATT and SNEGSKA (reference sequence). CDR3 bases: TGCAGTGCTGGATTTCCGGGGGCGCGTTCAGTCTATGGCTACACCTTC. Translating it yields CSAGFPGARSVYGYTF.

This clonotype was counted between two and nine times. The V gene is TRBV12-3 or TRBV12-4, the J gene TRBJ1-2; unclear D gene. Trimming took off 8 bases at V and 2 bases at J, with 9 bases between the two ends. This CDR3 is built from 12 residues. The CDR3 loop is CASGSSNYGYTF. CDR3 DNA: TGTGCCAGCGGAAGTTCCAACTATGGCTACACCTTC.

This clonotype occurred a few times. The chain joins TRBV7-9 to TRBJ2-3; 8 bases are a match to TRBD1. Germline-derived CDR1 and CDR2 are SEHNR and FQNEAQ (reference sequence). The V gene end was trimmed by 1 base and the J gene end by 4 bases; junction bases not matched to a gene: 4. The length of the CDR3 is 15 residues. This CDR3 is CASSLGQGRSDTQYF. DNA of the CDR3: TGTGCCAGCAGCTTAGGACAGGGGCGGTCAGATACGCAGTATTTT.

In this sample, this clonotype turned up a few times. The chain is built from TRBV20-1 and TRBJ1-5; TRBD1 might be the D (6 bases). Per germline, CDR1 DFQATT and CDR2 SNEGSKA (reference sequence). Between the trimmed V and J ends, which lost 5 bases and 7 bases, there was a span of 12 bases. The CDR3 totals 12 residues. CDR3 sequence: CSASRGDQPQHF. The CDR3 DNA is TGCAGTGCTTCAAGGGGGGACCAGCCCCAGCATTTT.

The chain uses TRBV27 and TRBJ2-7; TRBD1 aligns across 7 bases. The CDR3 is made up of 14 amino acids. The ends lost 8 bases at V and 0 bases at J; junction bases unmatched: 7. CDR1 is MNHEY, CDR2 SMNVEV, per germline (reference sequence). The CDR3 DNA reads TGTGCCAGCGGCAGGGACAGCCTCTCCTACGAGCAGTACTTC. Protein product: CASGRDSLSYEQYF.

In this sample, this clonotype turned up a few times. The J gene is TRBJ2-1, the V gene TRBV11-2; TRBD1 matches 10 bases. CDR3 size: 14 residues. Trimming removed 5 bases from V and 5 bases from J; junction bases left unmatched: 3. The germline V gene encodes CDR1 SGHAT and CDR2 FQNNGV. In DNA form, the CDR3 reads TGTGCCAGCAGCAACGGACAGGGGGACAATGAGCAGTTCTTC. Protein sequence: CASSNGQGDNEQFF. Full variable domain (remainder filled in from reference TRBV11-2 and TRBJ2-1): EAGVAQSPRYKIIEKRQSVAFWCNPISGHATLYWYQQILGQGPKLLIQFQNNGVVDDSQLPKDRFSAERLKGVDSTLKIQPAKLEDSAVYLCASSNGQGDNEQFFGPGTRLTVL.

This clonotype came up a few times. The chain joins TRBV4-2 to TRBJ2-1, with 7 bases fitting TRBD2. The CDR3 totals 17 residues. V was clipped by 1 base and J by 5 bases; unmatched bases: 11. CDR1 LGHNA and CDR2 YNFKEQ come from the germline V gene. The CDR3 DNA follows: TGTGCCAGCAGCCAAGGGGCCCACCTAGCGGATGACAATGAGCAGTTCTTC. Amino acids: CASSQGAHLADDNEQFF.

With regard to this clonotype: This may come from a read error, since a much larger clone is one base off. V usage is TRBV11-2 and J usage is TRBJ2-7; 7 nucleotides align to TRBD1. The germline V gene encodes CDR1 SGHAT and CDR2 FQNNGV. The CDR3 has 14 residues. The J segment lost 8 bases and the V segment lost 5 bases, leaving 12 bases of the junction unmatched. The CDR3 loop reads CASSLPGTVGQQYF. The CDR3 DNA reads TGTGCCAGCAGCCTCCCCGGGACAGTGGGCCAGCAGTACTTC.

There are many counts of this clonotype. The chain joins TRBV6-1 to TRBJ2-7, with 7 bases lining up with TRBD2. The CDR3 loop spans 14 amino acids. Germline CDR1 reads MNHNS; CDR2 reads SASEGT. V was pared by 5 bases and J by 6 bases, with 10 bases of the junction left unmatched. DNA for the CDR3: TGTGCCAGCAGTCAAACGGGGGGTTTGGTCGAGCAGTACTTC. Translation gives CASSQTGGLVEQYF.

This clonotype showed up many times. The rearrangement uses TRBV24-1 and TRBJ2-5; D may be TRBD2 (5 bases). This CDR3 is built from 13 residues. Germline V gene sequence: CDR1 KGHDR, CDR2 SFDVKD. Between the trimmed V and J ends, which lost 5 bases and 3 bases, there was a span of 9 bases. This chain's CDR3 is CATSGLAEETQYF. CDR3 bases: TGTGCCACCAGTGGGCTAGCTGAAGAGACCCAGTACTTC.

To note about this clonotype: A read error may be the cause here, since a much bigger clone is one base away. The gene calls are TRBV5-1 and TRBJ2-1; the D is unclear. Germline-derived CDR1 and CDR2 are SGHRS and YFSETQ. There are 13 residues in the CDR3. Trimming pared 0 bases from V and 5 bases from J, leaving 6 bases between. The CDR3 protein is CASSLGRNNEQFF. CDR3 nucleotide sequence: TGCGCCAGCAGCTTGGGCCGGAACAATGAGCAGTTCTTC.